This is a list of T cell receptor beta chains from one sample in a study of shared clonotypes between healthy human individuals. The method was immunoSEQ multiplex PCR; TCRdb's version includes in-frame clones alone and lacks a portion of them. The repertoire includes 150,000 to 200,000 clones, over 85% of them detected once, and 0.067% sits in the top ten. Sequenced: naive CD4+ T cells sorted from blood. These receptors originate from a woman in her twenties or thirties in good health. Each CDR3 is given with its conserved first and last residue. D genes are given only for firm matches. Clone size is not always given. Where it is, it says once, few, many or a class for expanded clones.

>.|TRBV5-6|TRBD2|TRBJ2-5
TGTGCCAGCAGCTTGGGGACTAGCGGGATTTGGGAGCAGTACTTC
CASSLGTSGIWEQYF
>.|TRBV28|TRBD1|TRBJ1-4
TGTGCCAGCAACCCCCGAGGCAGGGGGGATGAAAAACTGTTTTTT
CASNPRGRGDEKLFF
>once|TRBV19|.|TRBJ1-2
TGTGCCAGTAGTGACGGCAGCTCATTAGACGGCTACACCTTC
CASSDGSSLDGYTF
>.|TRBV6-5|.|TRBJ2-7
TGTGCCAGCAGTTACGATACTACAGGGATCCACGAGCAGTACTTC
CASSYDTTGIHEQYF
>once|TRBV5-1|.|TRBJ1-3
TGCGCCAGCAGGTCGCTTAGCTCTGGAAACACCATATATTTT
CASRSLSSGNTIYF
>.|TRBV11-2|.|TRBJ2-5
TGTGCCAGCAGCCTACTTTTGGCTGGGGGAGAGACCCAGTACTTC
CASSLLLAGGETQYF
>once|TRBV11-1|.|TRBJ1-1
TGTGCCAGCAGCTTAGAGACCATGAACACTGAAGCTTTCTTT
CASSLETMNTEAFF
>.|TRBV2|TRBD1|TRBJ2-7
TGTGCCAGCCTCGACAGGGAATTTACCTACGAGCAGTACTTC
CASLDREFTYEQYF
>.|TRBV5-1|.|TRBJ2-7
TGCGCCAGCAGCTTCGATGCCCACGAGCAGTACTTC
CASSFDAHEQYF
>.|TRBV28|.|TRBJ1-2
TGTGCCAGCAGTCCCCCCGGGGGGCCCAATAACTATGGCTACACCTTC
CASSPPGGPNNYGYTF
>.|TRBV18|.|TRBJ2-2
TGTGCCAGCTCACCACTTGAGAAGGGTGGCGGGGAGCTGTTTTTT
CASSPLEKGGGELFF
>.|TRBV27|.|TRBJ2-7
TGTGCCAGCAGTACTTTGGACAGAAAAAGTACCTACGAGCAGTACTTC
CASSTLDRKSTYEQYF
>.|TRBV5-1|.|TRBJ1-2
TGCGCCAGCAGGCTAAAAGTTGGAGGCTTGGGACACCGGAGGCTGGGCTATGGCTACACCTTC
CASRLKVGGLGHRRLGYGYTF
>.|TRBV28|.|TRBJ1-1
TGTGCCAGCAGTCACGGGACAACTCCCTCCGAAGCTTTCTTT
CASSHGTTPSEAFF
>.|TRBV11-2|TRBD1|TRBJ2-5
TGTGCCAGCAACAGGGGGCGGCAACGGCAGTACTTC
CASNRGRQRQYF
>.|TRBV29-1|.|TRBJ1-2
TGCAGCGTTGGGACGGATGGCTACACCTTC
CSVGTDGYTF
>once|TRBV30|TRBD1|TRBJ2-7
TGTGCCTGGCGGGACAGAAGCCACGAGCAGTACTTC
CAWRDRSHEQYF
>.|TRBV7-2|.|TRBJ2-2
TGTGCCAGCAGCCCATCTCCGGGCAGGGGTTACACCGGGGAGCTGTTTTTT
CASSPSPGRGYTGELFF